The entry below describes one T cell receptor (beta chain). Trimming removed 2 bases from V and 5 bases from J, with 15 bases in between. The CDR3 has 15 amino acids. The germline V gene has CDR1 MNHEY and CDR2 SVGAGI. The data derive from a study of T-cell memory formation after mild COVID-19. TCRdb analysed the 5' RACE reads with MiXCR anew, one entry per CDR3 protein. The data show approximately 450,000 distinct CDR3 sequences, with 15% to 20% seen just once and roughly an eighth held by the top ten. This clonotype was sampled from an adult woman who had mild COVID-19 (a few samples of this study predate the infection). Cell type and time point are not known. The gene calls are TRBV6-5 and TRBJ1-1, with D possibly TRBD1 on 5 matching bases. Sequences were obtained from PBMCs or a T cell subset sorted from them (not recorded which). CDR3 nucleotide sequence: TGTGCCAGCAGTTACAGGGGCAGGGTGAGGACTGAAGCTTTCTTT. It codes for CASSYRGRVRTEAFF.